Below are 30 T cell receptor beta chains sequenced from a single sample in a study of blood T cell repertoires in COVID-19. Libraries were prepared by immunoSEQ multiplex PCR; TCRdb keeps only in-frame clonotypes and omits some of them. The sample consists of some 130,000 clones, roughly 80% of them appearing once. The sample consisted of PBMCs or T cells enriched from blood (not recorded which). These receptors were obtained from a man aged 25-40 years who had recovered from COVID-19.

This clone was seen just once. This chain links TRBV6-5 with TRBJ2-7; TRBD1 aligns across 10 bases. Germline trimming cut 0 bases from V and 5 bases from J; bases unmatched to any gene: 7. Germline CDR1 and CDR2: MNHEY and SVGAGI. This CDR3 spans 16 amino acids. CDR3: CASSYSGGQGLNEQYF. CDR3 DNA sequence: TGTGCCAGCAGTTACTCGGGGGGACAGGGGCTCAACGAGCAGTACTTC.

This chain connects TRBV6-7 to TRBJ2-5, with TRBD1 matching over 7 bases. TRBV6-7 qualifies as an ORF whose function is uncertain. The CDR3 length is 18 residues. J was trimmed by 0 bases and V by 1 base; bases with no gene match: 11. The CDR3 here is CASSYWDRLSANQETQYF. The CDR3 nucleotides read TGTGCCAGCAGTTACTGGGACAGATTGTCGGCCAACCAAGAGACCCAGTACTTC.

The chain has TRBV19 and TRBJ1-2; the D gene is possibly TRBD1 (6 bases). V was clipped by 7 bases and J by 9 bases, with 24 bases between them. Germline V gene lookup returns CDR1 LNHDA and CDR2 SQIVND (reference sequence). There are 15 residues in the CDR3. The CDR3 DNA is TGTGCCAGTAATTCGCTCGGGACACAAAGCGTCCGCTACACCTTC. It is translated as CASNSLGTQSVRYTF.

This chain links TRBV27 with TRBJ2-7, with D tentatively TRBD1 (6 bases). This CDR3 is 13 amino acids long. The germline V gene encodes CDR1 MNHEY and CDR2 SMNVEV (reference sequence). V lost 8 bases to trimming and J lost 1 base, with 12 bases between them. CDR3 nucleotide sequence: TGTGCCAGCGGTCTTACAGGGTCCTACGAGCAGTACTTC. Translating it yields CASGLTGSYEQYF.

The CDR3 bases are TGTGCCAGCAGCCCTAGCGGGCCCAACAATGAGCAGTTCTTC. Translating it yields CASSPSGPNNEQFF. V gene TRBV7-3 combines with J gene TRBJ2-1, with 8 bases matching TRBD2. The V gene's germline CDR1 is SGHTA and CDR2 FQGTGA. There are 14 residues in the CDR3. With 5 bases clipped from V and 5 bases from J, the junction kept 5 bases outside the gene matches.

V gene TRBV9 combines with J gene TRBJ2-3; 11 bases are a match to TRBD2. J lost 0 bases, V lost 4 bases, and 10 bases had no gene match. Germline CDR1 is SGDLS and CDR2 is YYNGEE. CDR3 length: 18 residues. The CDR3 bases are TGTGCCAGCAGCCGTAGCCATCTAGCGGGAGGTAGCACAGATACGCAGTATTTT. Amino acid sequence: CASSRSHLAGGSTDTQYF.

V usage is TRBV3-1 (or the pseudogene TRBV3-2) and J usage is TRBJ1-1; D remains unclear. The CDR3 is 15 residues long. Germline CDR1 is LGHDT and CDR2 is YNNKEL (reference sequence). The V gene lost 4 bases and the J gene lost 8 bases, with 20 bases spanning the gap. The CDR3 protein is CASSPRTAGREEAFF. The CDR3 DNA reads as TGTGCCAGCAGCCCCCGGACGGCCGGGAGGGAAGAAGCTTTCTTT.

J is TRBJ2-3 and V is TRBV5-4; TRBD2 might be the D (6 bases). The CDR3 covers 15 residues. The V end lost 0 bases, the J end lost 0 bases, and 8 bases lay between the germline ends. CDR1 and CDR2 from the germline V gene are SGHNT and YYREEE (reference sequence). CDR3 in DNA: TGTGCCAGCAGCTTGGCAGGGACTAGCACAGATACGCAGTATTTT. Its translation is CASSLAGTSTDTQYF.

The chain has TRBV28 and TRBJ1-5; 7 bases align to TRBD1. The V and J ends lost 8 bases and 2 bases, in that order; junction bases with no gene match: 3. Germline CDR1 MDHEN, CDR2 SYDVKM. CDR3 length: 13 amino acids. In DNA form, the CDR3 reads TGTGCCAGCTGTACAGGGGGCAATCAGCCCCAGCATTTT. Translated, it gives CASCTGGNQPQHF.

DNA for the CDR3: TGTGCCAGCAGTTACTCTGAGTATTTGGGGGGTGAAGCTTTCTTT. Protein sequence: CASSYSEYLGGEAFF. The J gene is TRBJ1-1, the V gene TRBV6-5, with D perhaps matching TRBD1 (5 bases). Trimming removed 0 bases from V and 7 bases from J, with 15 bases in between. The CDR3 is 15 amino acids. Per germline, CDR1 MNHEY and CDR2 SVGAGI.

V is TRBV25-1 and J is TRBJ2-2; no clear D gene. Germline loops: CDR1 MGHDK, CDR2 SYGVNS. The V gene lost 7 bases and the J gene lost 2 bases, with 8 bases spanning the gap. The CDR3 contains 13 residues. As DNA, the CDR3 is TGTGCCAGCACCGAGCCAAACACCGGGGAGCTGTTTTTT. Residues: CASTEPNTGELFF.

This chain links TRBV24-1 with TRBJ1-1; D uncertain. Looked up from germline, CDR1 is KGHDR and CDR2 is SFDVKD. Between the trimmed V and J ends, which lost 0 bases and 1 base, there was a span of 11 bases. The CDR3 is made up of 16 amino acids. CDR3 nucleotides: TGTGCCACCAGTGATTTGGTCCTGTACTGGAACACTGAAGCTTTCTTT. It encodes CATSDLVLYWNTEAFF.

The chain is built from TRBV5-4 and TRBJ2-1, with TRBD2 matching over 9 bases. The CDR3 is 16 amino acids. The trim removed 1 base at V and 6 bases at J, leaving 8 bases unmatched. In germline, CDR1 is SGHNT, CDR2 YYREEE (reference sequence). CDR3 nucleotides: TGTGCCAGCAGCTTGTGGTTGCGGGAGGGGGTCAATGAGCAGTTCTTC. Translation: CASSLWLREGVNEQFF.

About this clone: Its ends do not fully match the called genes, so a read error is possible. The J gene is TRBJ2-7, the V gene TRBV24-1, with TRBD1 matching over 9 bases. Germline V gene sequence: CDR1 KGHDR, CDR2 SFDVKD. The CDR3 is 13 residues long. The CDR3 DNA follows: TGTGCCACCAGTTCAGGACAGGGGAATCCCCTAACCTTC. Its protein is CATSSGQGNPLTF.

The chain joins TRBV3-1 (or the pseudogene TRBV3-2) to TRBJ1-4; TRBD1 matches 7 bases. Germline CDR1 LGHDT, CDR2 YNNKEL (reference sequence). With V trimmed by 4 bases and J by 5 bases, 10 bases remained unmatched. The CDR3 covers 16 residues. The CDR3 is CASSRPGGTENEKLFF. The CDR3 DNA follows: TGTGCCAGCAGCCGCCCTGGGGGGACAGAAAATGAAAAACTGTTTTTT.

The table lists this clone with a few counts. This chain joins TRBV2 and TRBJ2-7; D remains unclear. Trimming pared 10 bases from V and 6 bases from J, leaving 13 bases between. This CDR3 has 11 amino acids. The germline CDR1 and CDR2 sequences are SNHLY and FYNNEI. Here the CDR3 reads CATKVTGEQYV. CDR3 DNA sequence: TGTGCCACCAAGGTAACGGGCGAGCAGTACGTC.

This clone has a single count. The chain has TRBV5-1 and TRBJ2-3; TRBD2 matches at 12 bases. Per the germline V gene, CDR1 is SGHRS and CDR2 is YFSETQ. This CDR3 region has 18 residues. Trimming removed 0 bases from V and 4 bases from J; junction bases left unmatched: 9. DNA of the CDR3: TGCGCCAGCAGCTTGGGTGCAGGACTAGCGGGATTGTCAGATACGCAGTATTTT. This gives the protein CASSLGAGLAGLSDTQYF.

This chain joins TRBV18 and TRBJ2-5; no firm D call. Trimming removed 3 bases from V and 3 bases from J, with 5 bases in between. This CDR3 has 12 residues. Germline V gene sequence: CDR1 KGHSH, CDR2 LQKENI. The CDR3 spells CASSPFKETQYF. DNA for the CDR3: TGTGCCAGCTCACCTTTTAAAGAGACCCAGTACTTC.

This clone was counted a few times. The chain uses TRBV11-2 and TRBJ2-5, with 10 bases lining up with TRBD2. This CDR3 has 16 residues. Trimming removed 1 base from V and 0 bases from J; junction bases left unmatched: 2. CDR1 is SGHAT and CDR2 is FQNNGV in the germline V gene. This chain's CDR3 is CASSLGTSGDQETQYF. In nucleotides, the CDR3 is TGTGCCAGCAGCTTAGGGACTAGCGGAGACCAAGAGACCCAGTACTTC.

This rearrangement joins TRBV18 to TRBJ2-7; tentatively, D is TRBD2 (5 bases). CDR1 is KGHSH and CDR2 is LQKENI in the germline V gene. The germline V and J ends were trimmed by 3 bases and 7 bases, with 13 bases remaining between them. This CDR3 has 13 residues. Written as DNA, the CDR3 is TGTGCCAGCTCACCTCGGACTCCTGATGAGCAGTACTTC. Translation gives CASSPRTPDEQYF.

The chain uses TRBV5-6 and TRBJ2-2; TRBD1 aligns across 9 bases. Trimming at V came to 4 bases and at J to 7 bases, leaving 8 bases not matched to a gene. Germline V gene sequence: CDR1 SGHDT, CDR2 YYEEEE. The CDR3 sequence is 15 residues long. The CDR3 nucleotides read TGTGCCAGCAGCCCCTCGACAGGGGGTGTCGGGGAGCTGTTTTTT. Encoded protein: CASSPSTGGVGELFF.

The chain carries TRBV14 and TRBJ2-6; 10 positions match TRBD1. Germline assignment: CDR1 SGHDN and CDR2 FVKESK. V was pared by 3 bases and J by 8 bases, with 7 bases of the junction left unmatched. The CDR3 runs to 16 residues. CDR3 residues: CASSQTPGQGTNVLTF. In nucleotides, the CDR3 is TGTGCCAGCAGCCAGACTCCGGGACAGGGGACCAACGTCCTGACTTTC.

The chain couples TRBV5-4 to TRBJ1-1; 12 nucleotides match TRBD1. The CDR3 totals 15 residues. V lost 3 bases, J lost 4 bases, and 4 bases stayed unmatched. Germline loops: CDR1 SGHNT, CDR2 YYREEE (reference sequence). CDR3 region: CASSWGDRGLTEAFF. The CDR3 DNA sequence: TGTGCCAGCAGCTGGGGGGACAGGGGGCTCACTGAAGCTTTCTTT.

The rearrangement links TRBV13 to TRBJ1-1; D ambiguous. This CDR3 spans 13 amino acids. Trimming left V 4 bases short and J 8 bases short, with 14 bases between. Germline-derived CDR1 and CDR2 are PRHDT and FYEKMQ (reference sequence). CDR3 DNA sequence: TGTGCCAGCAGCTCTACAGAACGGGAAGAAGCTTTCTTT. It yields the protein CASSSTEREEAFF.

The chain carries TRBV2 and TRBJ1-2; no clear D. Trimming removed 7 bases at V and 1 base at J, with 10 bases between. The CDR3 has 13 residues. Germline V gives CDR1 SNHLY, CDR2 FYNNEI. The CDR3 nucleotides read TGTGCCAGCAACCCCCAGATTAACTATGGCTACACCTTC. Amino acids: CASNPQINYGYTF.

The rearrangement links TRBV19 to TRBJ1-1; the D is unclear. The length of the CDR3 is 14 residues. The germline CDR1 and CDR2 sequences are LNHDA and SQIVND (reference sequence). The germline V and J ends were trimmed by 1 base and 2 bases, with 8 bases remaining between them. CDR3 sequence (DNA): TGTGCCAGTAGTATAGCAACAACAAACACTGAAGCTTTCTTT. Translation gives CASSIATTNTEAFF.

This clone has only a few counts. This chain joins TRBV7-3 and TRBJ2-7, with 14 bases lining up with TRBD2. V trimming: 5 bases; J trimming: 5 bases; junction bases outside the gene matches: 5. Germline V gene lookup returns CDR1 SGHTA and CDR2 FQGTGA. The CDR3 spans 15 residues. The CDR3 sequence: CASSDGTSGSHEQYF. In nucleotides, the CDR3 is TGTGCCAGCAGCGACGGGACTAGCGGGAGCCACGAGCAGTACTTC. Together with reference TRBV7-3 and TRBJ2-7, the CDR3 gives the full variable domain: GAGVSQTPSNKVTEKGKYVELRCDPISGHTALYWYRQSLGQGPEFLIYFQGTGAADDSGLPNDRFFAVRPEGSVSTLKIQRTERGDSAVYLCASSDGTSGSHEQYFGPGTRLTVT.

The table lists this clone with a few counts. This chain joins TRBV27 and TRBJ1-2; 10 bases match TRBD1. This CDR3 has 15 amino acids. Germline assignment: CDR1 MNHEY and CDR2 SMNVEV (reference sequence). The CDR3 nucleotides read TGTGGGGGGACAGGGGAACTGTTTGCGAACTATGGCTACACCTTC. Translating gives CGGTGELFANYGYTF.

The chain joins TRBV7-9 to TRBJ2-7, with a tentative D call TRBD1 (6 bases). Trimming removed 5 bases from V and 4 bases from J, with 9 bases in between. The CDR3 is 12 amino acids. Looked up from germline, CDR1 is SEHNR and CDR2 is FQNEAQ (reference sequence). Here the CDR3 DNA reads TGTGCCAGCAGCCACACAGGGTACGAGCAGTACTTC. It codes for CASSHTGYEQYF.

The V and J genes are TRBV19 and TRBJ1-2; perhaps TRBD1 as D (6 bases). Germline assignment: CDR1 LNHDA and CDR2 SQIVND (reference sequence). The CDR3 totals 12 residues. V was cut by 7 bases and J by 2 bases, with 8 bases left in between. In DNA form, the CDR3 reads TGTGCCAGTAATCAGGGGAACTATGGCTACACCTTC. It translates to CASNQGNYGYTF. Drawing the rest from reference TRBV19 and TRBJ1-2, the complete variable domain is DGGITQSPKYLFRKEGQNVTLSCEQNLNHDAMYWYRQDPGQGLRLIYYSQIVNDFQKGDIAEGYSVSREKKESFPLTVTSAQKNPTAFYLCASNQGNYGYTFGSGTRLTVV.